The TCR beta chain described here comes from a study of T cell responses to AZD1222 COVID-19 vaccine. Germline values: CDR1 MNHEY, CDR2 SVGAGI. The CDR3 is made up of 15 amino acids. V dropped 6 bases and J dropped 1; count of bases not matched to a gene: 2. Sequenced by immunoSEQ multiplex PCR; TCRdb stores in-frame clones only, minus some. The sample has 90,000 to 120,000 clones; roughly nine tenths are singletons. This chain links TRBV6-5 with TRBJ2-3; 12 bases line up with TRBD2. Material: peripheral blood, obtained 28 days after the second AZD1222 dose. The clonotype originates from an adult who received the AZD1222 COVID-19 vaccine. The CDR3 sequence is CASRGLAGGTDTQYF. For the CDR3, the DNA is TGTGCCAGCAGGGGACTAGCGGGTGGCACAGATACGCAGTATTTT.